This T cell receptor (beta chain) was captured by sequencing in a study of beta chain features in type 1 diabetes. Trimming took 5 bases from V and 0 from J, leaving 13 bases between them. Germline loops: CDR1 SGHTA, CDR2 FQGTGA. The CDR3 has 15 residues. Averaging about 116 mL, one heparinised blood draw was given by each donor. Whole-study findings and limits: The study found moderately but significantly shorter TCRB CDR3s in all four CD4+ subsets of Type 1 diabetes patients. Highly expressing activated T cells could be over-counted with a cDNA template. Insertion counts at VDJ junctions were lower in type 1 diabetes patients, who also showed more deletions there.

To note about this clone: Antigen: not known.

Reverse transcribing all isolated RNA meant expressed TCRB transcripts were sequenced. The table came from immunoSEQ multiplex PCR; TCRdb's copy has only in-frame clones and leaves some out. The sample has around 170,000 clones, approximately 8.7% seen once; the top ten hold approximately 0.7%. This receptor was obtained from a woman in her 30s with type 1 diabetes. The chain recombines TRBV7-3 with TRBJ2-5; D perhaps matches TRBD2 (5 bases). The sample consisted of central memory CD4+ T cells from blood. CDR3 nucleotides: TGTGCCAGCAGCCCCGGACGGGGATACCAAGAGACCCAGTACTTC. This translates into CASSPGRGYQETQYF.